This T cell receptor beta chain was sequenced in a study of T cell repertoires in cytomegalovirus infection (dated by TCRdb to about 2019). Describing the broader study: Alongside well-studied HLA-B-restricted epitopes, the peptide stimulations were aimed at recently identified HLA-C-restricted CMV epitopes, whose presentation resists viral immunomodulation. The HLA type of each donor mattered for the analysis, because public TCR beta signatures pointed to carriage of CMV infection along with the matching HLA type.

The CDR3, cysteine through phenylalanine, is 16 amino acids long. Only CDR3 DNA remains: 48 bases, in frame from the first base. The V and J ends are trimmed by 0 bases and 2 bases, leaving 12 bases between them. CDR1 and CDR2 (ENHRY, SYGVKD) derive from the germline V gene. This clonotype has just a few counts. Its antigen is still unknown. Base qualities are not provided; no much larger clone lies one nucleotide away. Overall study outcomes, separate from this receptor: In the ex vivo response, HLA-C-restricted CMV-specific TCR beta clonotypes were dominant, and in two of eight donors the single most frequent clonotype came from this HLA-C-restricted group. In both this cohort and an independent cohort of more than 350 donors, the cumulative frequency of public TCR beta family members distinguished carriers of CMV infection plus the relevant HLA type.

Taken with the paper, the label for treatment or condition translates to: in vitro stimulation with specific CMV peptide epitopes to enrich CMV-specific T cells. TCRdb records Illumina HiSeq 1500 as the sequencer. Using fastp trimming at Q25 and MiXCR clonotype assembly, TCRdb reanalyzed the public sequencing data and kept in-frame beta chains. Rows matching on CDR3 protein sequence are summarized as one entry with the most common DNA and genes. Recorded for this sample are about 340,000 distinct CDR3 sequences; about 28% of them occurred a single time. The ten top clones hold roughly 20% of the sample.

Sequencing used cultured PBMCs, obtained from culture after CMV antigen stimulation. The rearrangement joined TRBV10-3 to TRBJ2-3; a weak D assignment points to TRBD1 (6 bases agree). This receptor was taken from a human donor in good health (CMV status not recorded). Some clones in this sample may be carry-over from other donors' samples. The CDR3 reads CAISESGHDLTDTQYF. The DNA sequence is as follows: TGTGCCATCAGTGAGTCGGGACACGACCTCACAGATACGCAGTATTTT.